The clone carrying this TCR beta chain showed up just a few times. The source of the sample is a study of T cells after yellow fever vaccination. Overall study: SMART-Seq v4 Ultra Low Input prepared libraries from low-cell fractions.

Trimming cost V 0 bases and J 4 bases, with 7 bases left between them. The length of the CDR3 is 13 residues. Germline V gene data show CDR1 as SGHKS and CDR2 as YYEKEE (reference sequence). Making TCR cDNA involved 5'RACE template switching, which added UMIs and a universal primer site. TCRdb reprocessed the 5' RACE reads via MiXCR and lists one record per CDR3 protein. The table lists a few hundred thousand distinct CDR3 sequences, about 3.5% of them singletons. This chain uses TRBV5-5 with TRBJ1-1; D remains ambiguous. The TCR sequence derives from a man aged 18 to 29 who received the YFV17D yellow fever vaccine. The sample consisted of PBMCs, taken on the day of the yellow fever booster vaccination. The CDR3 DNA reads as TGTGCCAGCAGCTTGGGGAGGGTCACTGAAGCTTTCTTT. Encoded protein: CASSLGRVTEAFF.